This T cell receptor (beta chain) originates from a study of immune heterogeneity within non-small cell lung tumors. TCR beta CDR3 amplification used multiplex PCR with 32 V and 13 J primers. MiXCR was run by TCRdb on the multiplex PCR reads, yielding one entry per CDR3 protein. This sample has around 15,000 distinct CDR3 sequences, with roughly 29% found just once. The starting template was genomic DNA from bulk tumor, 550 to 700 ng per sample. Spaced far apart, several biopsies were taken from each primary tumor during surgery. The patients were newly diagnosed with non-small cell lung cancer, had not been treated, and had curative surgery. The V and J ends lost 5 bases and 7 bases, in that order; junction bases with no gene match: 8. CDR1 and CDR2 (germline): MNHNS, SASEGT. This CDR3 comprises 15 residues. The table lists this clonotype with many counts.

V gene TRBV6-1 combines with J gene TRBJ1-5, with 10 bases aligning to TRBD1. The sequence was obtained from a man aged 40-49 years with non-small cell lung cancer. The sequenced sample consisted of lung tumor tissue. CDR3 sequence (DNA): TGTGCCAGCAGTTATGAGCCGGGACAGGGGCAGCCCCAGCATTTT. Its protein product is CASSYEPGQGQPQHF.